A selection of T cell receptor beta chains follows, all from one sample in a study of early T cells in non-severe SARS-CoV-2 infection. One entry per CDR3 protein results from TCRdb running MiXCR on the 5' RACE reads. The table lists some 40,000 distinct CDR3 sequences, about 4.9% of them singletons. The sample was whole blood. These receptors were obtained from an adult who was a healthcare worker with PCR-confirmed SARS-CoV-2 infection or an uninfected control (not recorded which). Both conserved end residues are trimmed from each CDR3.

v_call cdr3_aa
TRBV6-6 ASSPGTGYNEQF
TRBV7-2 ASSLQGTIPGEKLF
TRBV20-1 SASEAGGQPQH
TRBV29-1 SVDLNRVGELF
TRBV29-1 SVEGGLRSTDTQY
TRBV24-1 ATSDQRAGAFGGELF
TRBV20-1 SARAGASSTYNEQF
TRBV7-9 ASSLTDPTTKETQY
TRBV28 ASSRSEGTQY
TRBV29-1 SVGSSSFQETQY
TRBV15 ATSRPNYNEQF
TRBV2 ASATGTGNYGYT
TRBV12-3/TRBV12-4 ASSSGQGASTDTQY
TRBV20-1 SAPTEGEQY
TRBV11-3 ASSLDQGGSTSYNEQF
TRBV28 ASSSQYRAGNNEQF
TRBV19 ASTPWTSGGDEQF
TRBV12-3/TRBV12-4 ASSLGRRTAEQF
TRBV30 AWKGRDQETQY
TRBV7-9 ASSFMGQGPYEQY
TRBV5-1 ASSVAVANTGELF
TRBV18 ASSPQLAGDNNEQF
TRBV28 ASSPNSSPNNEQF
TRBV7-2 ASRLTGKSNQPQH
TRBV12-3/TRBV12-4 ASSLLGRDYGYT
TRBV4-1 ASSQEAELWGETQY
TRBV7-8 ASSGVRDRAGNEQF
TRBV4-1 ASSHLFLRDRGPETQY
TRBV19 ASSIWQGNNEQF
TRBV20-1 SASGVTQSETQY
TRBV18 ASSPRGGSPLH
TRBV30 AWDEGIRSNTEAF
TRBV20-1 SARVQPNTEAF
TRBV11-2 ASRPTRARGQY
TRBV11-2 ASSQTGDEQF
TRBV28 ASSPSSGRQFEQY
TRBV19 ASSIDWSQPQH
TRBV7-2 ASSRDLGDTGELF
TRBV19 AIVDRNYGYT
TRBV20-1 SARDLTGGTGELF
TRBV29-1 SVGNVGEQF
TRBV29-1 SVLGTLREQY
TRBV28 ASSLPRGPYNEQF
TRBV3-1 ASRTTSGGSYEQY
TRBV28 ASTFLSGELF
TRBV12-3/TRBV12-4 ASSLGRGNQPQH
TRBV6-6 ASSYSWGQNTEAF
TRBV30 AWRGRISGANVLT
TRBV28 ASSLVSAGEAF
TRBV6-5 ASREADSPLH
TRBV12-3/TRBV12-4 ASSLSAEGNEQF
TRBV5-1 ASRPGPAGTKETQY
TRBV19 ASSDRDRVSSEKLF